These 18 T cell receptor beta chains were all obtained from the same sample, sequenced in a study of T cell responses to AZD1222 COVID-19 vaccine. Profiled with immunoSEQ multiplex PCR; TCRdb holds only in-frame clones, not every one. Here the sample spans about 99,000 clones, roughly nine tenths being singletons. Sequenced material: peripheral blood, taken 28 days after the second AZD1222 dose. These receptors were taken from an adult who received the AZD1222 COVID-19 vaccine.

The V and J genes are TRBV6-1 and TRBJ2-3, with D hard to call. This CDR3 has 16 residues. Germline assignment: CDR1 MNHNS and CDR2 SASEGT. The V end lost 1 base, the J end lost 0 bases, and 11 bases lay between the germline ends. This CDR3 is CASSEVRWPSTDTQYF. The CDR3 DNA reads TGTGCCAGCAGTGAAGTAAGGTGGCCCAGCACAGATACGCAGTATTTT.

V usage is TRBV5-1 and J usage is TRBJ1-1; D uncertain. This CDR3 region has 14 residues. Germline-derived CDR1 and CDR2 are SGHRS and YFSETQ. V lost 4 bases, J lost 1 base, and 11 bases lay in between. The CDR3 reads CASSQVQSNTEAFF. CDR3 sequence (DNA): TGCGCCAGCAGCCAGGTCCAATCGAACACTGAAGCTTTCTTT.

This clone turned up a few times. This chain joins TRBV30 and TRBJ2-2; perhaps TRBD1 as D (6 bases). Germline V gene data show CDR1 as GTSNPN and CDR2 as SVGIG (reference sequence). V lost 0 bases, J lost 5 bases, and 13 bases lay in between. The CDR3 is 15 residues long. CDR3 in amino acids: CAWSVPGHHTGELFF. For the CDR3, the DNA is TGTGCCTGGAGTGTACCGGGACACCATACCGGGGAGCTGTTTTTT. The entire variable domain, with the rest obtained from reference TRBV30 and TRBJ2-2, is as follows: SQTIHQWPATLVQPVGSPLSLECTVEGTSNPNLYWYRQAAGRGLQLLFYSVGIGQISSEVPQNLSASRPQDRQFILSSKKLLLSDSGFYLCAWSVPGHHTGELFFGEGSRLTVL.

The V gene is TRBV6-1, the J gene TRBJ2-7; D is unclear. The CDR3 runs 14 residues. In germline, CDR1 is MNHNS, CDR2 SASEGT. The V end was cut by 0 bases, the J end by 1 base, with 7 bases between. The CDR3 coding sequence is TGTGCCAGCAGTGAAGCGGCGGTTTCCTACGAGCAGTACTTC. Encoded protein: CASSEAAVSYEQYF.

This chain connects TRBV27 to TRBJ2-7, with D possibly being TRBD1 (5 bases). Germline lookup yields CDR1 MNHEY and CDR2 SMNVEV (reference sequence). Trimming removed 5 bases at V and 2 bases at J, with 13 bases between. The CDR3 covers 14 residues. The CDR3 DNA follows: TGTGCCAGCAGTCCCTTGGGGCCGGCCTACGAGCAGTACTTC. It translates to CASSPLGPAYEQYF.

The chain is built from TRBV5-5 and TRBJ2-1, with D possibly being TRBD1 (6 bases). V was trimmed by 4 bases and J by 8 bases, leaving 19 bases between them. The CDR3 has 15 residues. From germline, CDR1 is SGHKS and CDR2 YYEKEE (reference sequence). CDR3 sequence: CASSLPLTRGDEQFF. CDR3 nucleotides: TGTGCCAGCAGCCTCCCGCTAACCAGGGGTGATGAGCAGTTCTTC.

J is TRBJ2-7 and V is TRBV7-2, with 9 bases lining up with TRBD2. CDR1 and CDR2 from the germline V gene are SGHTA and FQGNSA. Trimming removed 1 base from V and 2 bases from J; junction bases left unmatched: 6. The CDR3 runs 16 residues. CDR3 sequence: CASSLGWREGTYEQYF. CDR3 DNA: TGTGCCAGCAGCTTAGGATGGCGGGAGGGGACCTACGAGCAGTACTTC. The variable domain in full, completed from reference TRBV7-2 and TRBJ2-7, reads GAGVSQSPSNKVTEKGKDVELRCDPISGHTALYWYRQSLGQGLEFLIYFQGNSAPDKSGLPSDRFSAERTGGSVSTLTIQRTQQEDSAVYLCASSLGWREGTYEQYFGPGTRLTVT.

The rearrangement joins TRBV10-3 to TRBJ1-6, with no clear D. V was clipped by 4 bases and J by 8 bases, with 6 bases between them. Germline CDR1 reads ENHRY; CDR2 reads SYGVKD. The length of the CDR3 is 12 residues. CDR3: CAISGVDSPLHF. In DNA form, the CDR3 reads TGTGCCATCAGTGGGGTAGATTCACCCCTCCACTTT.

The chain uses TRBV7-2 and TRBJ2-7, with 7 bases identical to TRBD2. The CDR3 has 14 residues. The germline gives CDR1 SGHTA, CDR2 FQGNSA. V lost 5 bases and J lost 5; bases outside the gene matches: 9. CDR3 nucleotide sequence: TGTGCCAGCAGCCTGGGAGGGTTCAGGGACGAGCAGTACTTC. Protein: CASSLGGFRDEQYF.

The chain is built from TRBV5-1 and TRBJ2-7, with D perhaps matching TRBD1 (6 bases). V dropped 1 base and J dropped 1 base, with 6 bases sitting between them. Germline-derived CDR1 and CDR2 are SGHRS and YFSETQ. The CDR3 runs to 13 residues. CDR3 region: CASSLTGSYEQYF. CDR3 DNA sequence: TGCGCCAGCAGCTTGACAGGGTCCTACGAGCAGTACTTC.

The V and J genes are TRBV25-1 and TRBJ1-2, with D tentatively TRBD1 (6 bases). V shed 6 bases and J shed 7 bases, with 15 bases lying between them. The CDR3 sequence is 13 residues long. The V gene's germline CDR1 is MGHDK and CDR2 SYGVNS. The CDR3 loop reads CASRLSGASGYTF. The CDR3 nucleotides are TGTGCCAGCAGACTTTCAGGGGCTTCTGGCTACACCTTC.

This chain uses TRBV28 with TRBJ1-1, with 11 bases lining up with TRBD1. Germline V gives CDR1 MDHEN, CDR2 SYDVKM. Trimming removed 6 bases from V and 6 bases from J; junction bases left unmatched: 9. The length of the CDR3 is 15 residues. The CDR3 loop is CASSDPGTGGAEAFF. CDR3 nucleotide sequence: TGTGCCAGCAGCGATCCCGGGACAGGGGGGGCTGAAGCTTTCTTT.

This clone showed up just once. The chain combines TRBV19 with TRBJ2-1; 13 nucleotides match TRBD2. The V and J ends lost 5 bases and 1 base, in that order; junction bases with no gene match: 8. Germline assignment: CDR1 LNHDA and CDR2 SQIVND (reference sequence). This CDR3 contains 18 residues. CDR3 sequence: CASSQRTSGSASYNEQFF. The CDR3 bases are TGTGCCAGTAGTCAGAGGACTAGCGGGAGTGCGTCCTACAATGAGCAGTTCTTC. The full variable domain, rest sourced from reference TRBV19 and TRBJ2-1, is DGGITQSPKYLFRKEGQNVTLSCEQNLNHDAMYWYRQDPGQGLRLIYYSQIVNDFQKGDIAEGYSVSREKKESFPLTVTSAQKNPTAFYLCASSQRTSGSASYNEQFFGPGTRLTVL.

This clone was detected only once. V and J are TRBV29-1 and TRBJ2-5; 8 nucleotides align to TRBD2. The CDR3 runs 11 residues. CDR1 and CDR2 from the germline V gene are SQVTM and ANQGSEA. V lost 8 bases, J lost 4 bases, and 3 bases stayed unmatched. In DNA, the CDR3 is TGCAGCATCCGGGAGGGAGAGACCCAGTACTTC. Translating gives CSIREGETQYF.

The J gene is TRBJ2-3, the V gene TRBV21-1; TRBD2, as called in the table, went unchecked against the DNA. TRBV21-1 is classified as a pseudogene. This CDR3 has 21 residues. The CDR3 region has the DNA TGTGCCAGCAGCAAAGCGGGGTATTGGCTAGCGGGAGGGCAGCGCACAGATACGCAGTATTTT. It specifies CASSKAGYWLAGGQRTDTQYF.

V usage is TRBV19 and J usage is TRBJ1-4, with D perhaps TRBD1 (5 bases). V lost 9 bases and J lost 0, with 8 bases in between. The CDR3 has 13 amino acids. Germline values: CDR1 LNHDA, CDR2 SQIVND (reference sequence). The CDR3, as DNA: TGTGCCAGCTCGACAGCAACTAATGAAAAACTGTTTTTT. Its translation: CASSTATNEKLFF. The whole variable domain, filled in from reference TRBV19 and TRBJ1-4, reads DGGITQSPKYLFRKEGQNVTLSCEQNLNHDAMYWYRQDPGQGLRLIYYSQIVNDFQKGDIAEGYSVSREKKESFPLTVTSAQKNPTAFYLCASSTATNEKLFFGSGTQLSVL.

In the case of this clone: Additional DNA sequences in this sample encode the identical CDR3. The chain employs TRBV28 and TRBJ1-1; TRBD1 agrees at 9 bases. V gave up 6 bases and J gave up 4 bases; unmatched junction bases: 0. Germline CDR1 is MDHEN and CDR2 is SYDVKM. The CDR3 contains 12 residues. The CDR3 nucleotides read TGTGCCAGCAGGACAGGGGGCACTGAAGCTTTCTTT. It is translated as CASRTGGTEAFF.

V and J are TRBV30 and TRBJ2-2; 7 bases are a match to TRBD1. V lost 4 bases, J lost 0 bases, and 2 bases stayed unmatched. The CDR3 consists of 14 residues. Germline V gene data show CDR1 as GTSNPN and CDR2 as SVGIG (reference sequence). The CDR3 coding sequence is TGTGCCTGGAAACAGGGGTCGAACACCGGGGAGCTGTTTTTT. Translated: CAWKQGSNTGELFF.